A selection of T cell receptor beta chains follows, all from one sample in a study of siplizumab effects on memory and regulatory T cells. Sequencing was performed with immunoSEQ multiplex PCR; in TCRdb, only in-frame clones are kept and a portion is missing. The sample carries some 64,000 clones, 70% to 80% recorded once. Sequenced: memory CD4+ T cells sorted from blood. These receptors came from a human donor in good health. The CDR3 runs from the conserved cysteine through the conserved F or W. A D gene is named only where the DNA matches it firmly. Clone size, where shown, is once, few, many, or a class for clones that have expanded.

abundance: once
d_gene: .
v_gene: TRBV5-3
len: 12
j_gene: TRBJ2-7
CDR3nt: TGTGCCAGAAGCCCAACCGCTTGGGAGCAGTACTTC
CDR3aa: CARSPTAWEQYF

abundance: .
d_gene: .
v_gene: TRBV21-1
len: 16
j_gene: TRBJ1-5
CDR3nt: TGTGCCAGGGGGATCGAGGGGAGTTATAGCAATCAGCCCCAGCATTTT
CDR3aa: CARGIEGSYSNQPQHF

abundance: .
d_gene: .
v_gene: TRBV5-1
len: 14
j_gene: TRBJ2-2
CDR3nt: TGCGCCAGCAGCCCCCAACAGGTCCCCGGGGAGCTGTTTTTT
CDR3aa: CASSPQQVPGELFF

abundance: .
d_gene: TRBD2
v_gene: TRBV19
len: 14
j_gene: TRBJ2-7
CDR3nt: TGTGCCAGTAGTATAGGCGGGGGCTCCTACGAGCAGTACTTC
CDR3aa: CASSIGGGSYEQYF

abundance: few
d_gene: .
v_gene: TRBV6-6
len: 16
j_gene: TRBJ1-5
CDR3nt: TGTGCCAGCAGTTACGCGACATTTTCAATCATCCAGCCCCAGCATTTT
CDR3aa: CASSYATFSIIQPQHF

abundance: .
d_gene: TRBD2
v_gene: TRBV7-3
len: 14
j_gene: TRBJ2-3
CDR3nt: TGTGCCAGCAGCCCTTATAGCGGGGCAGATACGCAGTATTTT
CDR3aa: CASSPYSGADTQYF

abundance: few
d_gene: .
v_gene: TRBV6-5
len: 14
j_gene: TRBJ2-5
CDR3nt: TGTGCCAGCAGTTACAGTCGGTCTCAAGAGACCCAGTACTTC
CDR3aa: CASSYSRSQETQYF

abundance: .
d_gene: .
v_gene: TRBV6-5
len: 13
j_gene: TRBJ1-1
CDR3nt: TGTGCCAGCAGTTATGGCAGGAACACTGAAGCTTTCTTT
CDR3aa: CASSYGRNTEAFF

abundance: .
d_gene: .
v_gene: TRBV5-1
len: 15
j_gene: TRBJ2-1
CDR3nt: TGCGCCAGCAGCTTGGAGCAGGCTACTTACAATGAGCAGTTCTTC
CDR3aa: CASSLEQATYNEQFF

abundance: .
d_gene: TRBD1
v_gene: TRBV10-2
len: 14
j_gene: TRBJ1-5
CDR3nt: TGCGCCAGCAGTTTACAGGGGGCGCCTCAGCCCCAGCATTTT
CDR3aa: CASSLQGAPQPQHF

abundance: .
d_gene: TRBD2
v_gene: TRBV7-2
len: 15
j_gene: TRBJ2-3
CDR3nt: TGTGCCAGCAGCTTAGCCAGCGGGGGGACAGATACGCAGTATTTT
CDR3aa: CASSLASGGTDTQYF

abundance: .
d_gene: .
v_gene: TRBV19
len: 14
j_gene: TRBJ2-7
CDR3nt: TGTGCCAGTAGTATGGGACACCCTTCCTACGAGCAGTACTTC
CDR3aa: CASSMGHPSYEQYF

abundance: .
d_gene: .
v_gene: TRBV20-1
len: 11
j_gene: TRBJ2-1
CDR3nt: TGCAGTGCTAGGCAGTCTAATGAGCAGTTCTTC
CDR3aa: CSARQSNEQFF

abundance: .
d_gene: .
v_gene: TRBV7-3
len: 16
j_gene: TRBJ2-5
CDR3nt: TGTGCCAGCAGCCCCCAGTGGACGAGCGTCCAAGAGACCCAGTACTTC
CDR3aa: CASSPQWTSVQETQYF

abundance: .
d_gene: TRBD1
v_gene: TRBV5-5
len: 17
j_gene: TRBJ1-3
CDR3nt: TGTGCCAGCAGCGCTTCTCCGGGACAGGGGACTGGAAACACCATATATTTT
CDR3aa: CASSASPGQGTGNTIYF

abundance: .
d_gene: .
v_gene: TRBV7-2
len: 12
j_gene: TRBJ2-3
CDR3nt: TGTGCCAGCAGCTCCCTCACAGATACGCAGTATTTT
CDR3aa: CASSSLTDTQYF

abundance: .
d_gene: .
v_gene: TRBV6-6
len: 11
j_gene: TRBJ1-1
CDR3nt: TGTGCCAGCAGTCGCGACAGTAGAGCTTTCTTT
CDR3aa: CASSRDSRAFF

abundance: .
d_gene: .
v_gene: TRBV6-1
len: 14
j_gene: TRBJ1-1
CDR3nt: TGTGCCAGCAGGCCCTCCACGACAGGCCTAGGAGCTTTCTTT
CDR3aa: CASRPSTTGLGAFF

abundance: .
d_gene: .
v_gene: TRBV7-6
len: 12
j_gene: TRBJ2-7
CDR3nt: TGTGCCAGCAGCTTAAACAGGGAGGAGCAGTACTTC
CDR3aa: CASSLNREEQYF

abundance: .
d_gene: TRBD1
v_gene: TRBV7-9
len: 14
j_gene: TRBJ1-2
CDR3nt: TGTGCCAGCAGCAGGGACAGGGGGAGAGGGGGCTACACCTTC
CDR3aa: CASSRDRGRGGYTF

abundance: .
d_gene: .
v_gene: TRBV20-1
len: 11
j_gene: TRBJ1-2
CDR3nt: TGCAGTGCTAGAGATGCGGATGGCTACACCTTC
CDR3aa: CSARDADGYTF

abundance: .
d_gene: .
v_gene: TRBV6-5
len: 11
j_gene: TRBJ1-1
CDR3nt: TGTGCCAGTAACCAGGGGACTGAAGCTTTCTTT
CDR3aa: CASNQGTEAFF

abundance: once
d_gene: TRBD2
v_gene: TRBV18
len: 15
j_gene: TRBJ2-3
CDR3nt: TGTGCCAGCTCACCACCCAGCGGGGGGGCCAGTACGCAGTATTTT
CDR3aa: CASSPPSGGASTQYF